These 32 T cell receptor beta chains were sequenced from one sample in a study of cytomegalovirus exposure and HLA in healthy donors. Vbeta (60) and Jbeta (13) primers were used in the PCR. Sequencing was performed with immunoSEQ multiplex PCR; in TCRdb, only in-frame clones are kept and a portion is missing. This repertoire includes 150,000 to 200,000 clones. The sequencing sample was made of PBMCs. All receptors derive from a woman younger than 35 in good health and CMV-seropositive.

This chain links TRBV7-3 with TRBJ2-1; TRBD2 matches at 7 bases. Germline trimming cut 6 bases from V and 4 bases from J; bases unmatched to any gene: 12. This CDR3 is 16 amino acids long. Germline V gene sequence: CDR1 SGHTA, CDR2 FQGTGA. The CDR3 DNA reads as TGTGCCAGCAGTCCTAGCCGTCTAGCGGAGTACAATGAGCAGTTCTTC. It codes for CASSPSRLAEYNEQFF.

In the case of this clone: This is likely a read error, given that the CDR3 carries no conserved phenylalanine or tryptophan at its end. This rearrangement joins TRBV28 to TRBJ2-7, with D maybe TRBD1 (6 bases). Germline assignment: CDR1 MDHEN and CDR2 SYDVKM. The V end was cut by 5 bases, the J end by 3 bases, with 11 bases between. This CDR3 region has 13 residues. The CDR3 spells CASSTTGYYEQYL. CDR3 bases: TGTGCCAGCAGTACCACAGGGTACTACGAGCAGTACCTC.

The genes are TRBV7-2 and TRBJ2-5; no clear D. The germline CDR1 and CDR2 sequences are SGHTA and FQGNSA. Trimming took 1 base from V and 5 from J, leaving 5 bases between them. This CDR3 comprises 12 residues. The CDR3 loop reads CASSLDWETQYF. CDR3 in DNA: TGTGCCAGCAGCTTAGACTGGGAGACCCAGTACTTC. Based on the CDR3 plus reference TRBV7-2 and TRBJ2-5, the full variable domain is GAGVSQSPSNKVTEKGKDVELRCDPISGHTALYWYRQSLGQGLEFLIYFQGNSAPDKSGLPSDRFSAERTGGSVSTLTIQRTQQEDSAVYLCASSLDWETQYFGPGTRLLVL.

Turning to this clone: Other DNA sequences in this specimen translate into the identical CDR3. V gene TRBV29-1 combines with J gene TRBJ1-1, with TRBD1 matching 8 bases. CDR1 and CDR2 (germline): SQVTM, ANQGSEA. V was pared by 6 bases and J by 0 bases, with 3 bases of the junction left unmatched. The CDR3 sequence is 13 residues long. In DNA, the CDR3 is TGCAGCGTGGCGACAGGGGTGAACACTGAAGCTTTCTTT. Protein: CSVATGVNTEAFF.

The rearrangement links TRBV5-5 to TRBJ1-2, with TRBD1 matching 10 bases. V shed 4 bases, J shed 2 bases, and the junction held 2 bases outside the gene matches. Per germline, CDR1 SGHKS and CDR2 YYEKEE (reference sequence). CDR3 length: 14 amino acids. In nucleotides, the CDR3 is TGTGCCAGCAGCCCGACAGGGGGCAACTATGGCTACACCTTC. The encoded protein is CASSPTGGNYGYTF.

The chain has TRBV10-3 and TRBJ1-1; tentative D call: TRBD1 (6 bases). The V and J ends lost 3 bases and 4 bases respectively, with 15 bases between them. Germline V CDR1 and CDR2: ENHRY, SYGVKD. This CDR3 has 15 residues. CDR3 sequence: CAISEGQGSSTEAFF. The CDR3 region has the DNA TGTGCCATCAGTGAAGGGCAGGGGAGCAGCACTGAAGCTTTCTTT.

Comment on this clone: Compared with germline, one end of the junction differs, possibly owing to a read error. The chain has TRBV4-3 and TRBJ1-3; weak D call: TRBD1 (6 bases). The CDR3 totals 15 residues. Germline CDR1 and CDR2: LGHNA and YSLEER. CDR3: CASGQDGQGINTIYF. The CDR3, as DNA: TGCGCCAGCGGCCAAGACGGCCAGGGGATAAACACCATATATTTT.

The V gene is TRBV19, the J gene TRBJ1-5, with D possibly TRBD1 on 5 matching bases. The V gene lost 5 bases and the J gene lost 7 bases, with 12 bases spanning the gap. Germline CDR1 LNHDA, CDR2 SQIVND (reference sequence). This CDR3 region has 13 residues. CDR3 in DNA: TGTGCCAGTAGTTTCGGGACTGACCAGCCCCAGCATTTT. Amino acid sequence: CASSFGTDQPQHF.

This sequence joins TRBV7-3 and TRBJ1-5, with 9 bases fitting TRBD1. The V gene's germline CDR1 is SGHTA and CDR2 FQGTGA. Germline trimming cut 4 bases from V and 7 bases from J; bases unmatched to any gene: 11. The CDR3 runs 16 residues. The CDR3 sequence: CASSCPRDRVVQPQHF. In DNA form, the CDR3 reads TGTGCCAGCAGCTGCCCCAGGGACAGGGTGGTGCAGCCCCAGCATTTT.

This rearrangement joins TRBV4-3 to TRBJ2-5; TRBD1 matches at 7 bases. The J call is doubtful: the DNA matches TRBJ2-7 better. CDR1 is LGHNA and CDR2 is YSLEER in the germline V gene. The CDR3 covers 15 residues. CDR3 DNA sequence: TGCGCCAGCAGCCAAGATCCCACACAGGGGAACGAGCAGTACTTC. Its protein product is CASSQDPTQGNEQYF.

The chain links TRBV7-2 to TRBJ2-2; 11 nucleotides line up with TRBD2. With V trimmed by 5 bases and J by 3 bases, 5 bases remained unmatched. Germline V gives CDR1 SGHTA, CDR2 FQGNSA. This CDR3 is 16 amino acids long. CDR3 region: CASSLSGGADTGELFF. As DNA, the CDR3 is TGTGCCAGCAGCCTTAGCGGGGGGGCCGACACCGGGGAGCTGTTTTTT.

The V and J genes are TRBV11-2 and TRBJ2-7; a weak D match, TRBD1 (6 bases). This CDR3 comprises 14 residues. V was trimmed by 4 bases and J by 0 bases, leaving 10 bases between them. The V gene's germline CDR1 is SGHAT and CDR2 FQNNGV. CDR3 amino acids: CASSSIRGSYEQYF. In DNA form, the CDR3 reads TGTGCCAGCAGCTCCATCAGGGGCTCCTACGAGCAGTACTTC.

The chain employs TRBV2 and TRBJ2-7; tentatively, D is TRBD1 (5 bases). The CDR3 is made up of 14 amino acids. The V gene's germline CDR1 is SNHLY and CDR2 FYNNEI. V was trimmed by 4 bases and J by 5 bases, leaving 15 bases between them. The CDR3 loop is CASSVDRGAHEQYF. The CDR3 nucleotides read TGTGCCAGCAGTGTAGATAGGGGTGCCCACGAGCAGTACTTC.

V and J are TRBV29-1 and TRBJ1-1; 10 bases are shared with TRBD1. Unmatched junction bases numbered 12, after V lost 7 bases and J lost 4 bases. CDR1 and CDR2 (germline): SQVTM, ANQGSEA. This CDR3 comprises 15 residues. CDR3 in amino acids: CSAVGTGAQGTEAFF. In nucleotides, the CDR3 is TGCAGCGCAGTCGGGACAGGGGCCCAGGGCACTGAAGCTTTCTTT.

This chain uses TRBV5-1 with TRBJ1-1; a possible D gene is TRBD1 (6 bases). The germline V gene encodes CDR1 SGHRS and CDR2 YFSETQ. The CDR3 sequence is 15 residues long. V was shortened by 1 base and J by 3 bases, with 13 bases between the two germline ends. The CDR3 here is CASSLYGGADTEAFF. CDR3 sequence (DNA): TGCGCCAGCAGCTTGTATGGGGGCGCGGACACTGAAGCTTTCTTT.

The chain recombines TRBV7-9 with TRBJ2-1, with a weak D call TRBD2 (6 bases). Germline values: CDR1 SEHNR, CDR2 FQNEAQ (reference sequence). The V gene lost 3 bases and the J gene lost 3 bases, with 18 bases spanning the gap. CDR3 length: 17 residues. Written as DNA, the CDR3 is TGTGCCAGCAGCTTGCCCCTTAGCGGAGCTCTCTACAATGAGCAGTTCTTC. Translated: CASSLPLSGALYNEQFF.

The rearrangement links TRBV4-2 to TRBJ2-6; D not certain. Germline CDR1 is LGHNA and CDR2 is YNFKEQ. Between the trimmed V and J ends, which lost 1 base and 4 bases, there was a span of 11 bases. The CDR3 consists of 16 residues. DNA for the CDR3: TGTGCCAGCAGCCAAGGAAACTCTGCGGGGGCCAACGTCCTGACTTTC. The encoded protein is CASSQGNSAGANVLTF.

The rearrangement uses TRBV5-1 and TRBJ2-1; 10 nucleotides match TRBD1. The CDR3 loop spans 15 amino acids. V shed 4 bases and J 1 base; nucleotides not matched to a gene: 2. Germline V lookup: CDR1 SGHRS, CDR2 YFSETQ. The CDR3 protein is CASSVGQGSYNEQFF. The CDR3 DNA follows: TGCGCCAGCAGCGTGGGACAGGGGTCCTACAATGAGCAGTTCTTC.

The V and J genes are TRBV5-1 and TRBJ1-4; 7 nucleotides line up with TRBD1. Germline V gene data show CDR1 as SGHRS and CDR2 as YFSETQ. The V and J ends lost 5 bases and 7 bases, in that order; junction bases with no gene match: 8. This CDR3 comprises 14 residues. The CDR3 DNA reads TGCGCCAGCAGACAGACAGGGTTTGGTGAAAAACTGTTTTTT. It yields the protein CASRQTGFGEKLFF.

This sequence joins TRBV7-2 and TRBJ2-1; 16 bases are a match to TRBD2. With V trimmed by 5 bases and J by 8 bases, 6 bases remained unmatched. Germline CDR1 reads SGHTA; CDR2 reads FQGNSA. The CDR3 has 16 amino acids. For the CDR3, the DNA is TGTGCCAGCAGCGCAGGGACTAGCGGGAGGGGCGATGAGCAGTTCTTC. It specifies CASSAGTSGRGDEQFF.

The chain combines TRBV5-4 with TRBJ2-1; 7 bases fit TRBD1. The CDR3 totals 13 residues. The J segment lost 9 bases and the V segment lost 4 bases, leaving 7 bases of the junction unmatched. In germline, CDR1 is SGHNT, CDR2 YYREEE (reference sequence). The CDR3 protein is CASSAQGKTEQFF. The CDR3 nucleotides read TGTGCCAGCAGCGCACAGGGGAAGACTGAGCAGTTCTTC.

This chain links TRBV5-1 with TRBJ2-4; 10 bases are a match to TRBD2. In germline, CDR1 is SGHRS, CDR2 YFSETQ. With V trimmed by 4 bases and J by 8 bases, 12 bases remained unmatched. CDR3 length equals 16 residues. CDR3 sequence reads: CASSQKGSGGKDIQYF. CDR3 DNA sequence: TGCGCCAGCAGCCAAAAAGGTAGCGGGGGGAAAGACATTCAGTACTTC.

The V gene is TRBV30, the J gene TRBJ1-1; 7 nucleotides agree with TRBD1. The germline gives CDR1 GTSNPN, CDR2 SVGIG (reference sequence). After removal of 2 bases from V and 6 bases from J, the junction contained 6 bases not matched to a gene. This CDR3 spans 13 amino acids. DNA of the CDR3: TGTGCCTGGAGTTCACGAGGGGGCGCTGAAGCTTTCTTT. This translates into CAWSSRGGAEAFF.

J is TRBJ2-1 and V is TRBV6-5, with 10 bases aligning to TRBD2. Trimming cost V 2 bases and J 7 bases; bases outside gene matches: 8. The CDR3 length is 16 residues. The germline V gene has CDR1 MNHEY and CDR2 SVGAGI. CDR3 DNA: TGTGCCAGCAGTTACGTAAGCGGGGGGGCCAGGAATGAGCAGTTCTTC. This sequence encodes CASSYVSGGARNEQFF.

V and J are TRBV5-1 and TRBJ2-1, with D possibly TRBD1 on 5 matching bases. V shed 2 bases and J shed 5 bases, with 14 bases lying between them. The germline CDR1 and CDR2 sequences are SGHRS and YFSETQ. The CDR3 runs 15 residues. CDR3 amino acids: CASSFWQGVDNEQFF. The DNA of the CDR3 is TGCGCCAGCAGCTTCTGGCAGGGCGTGGACAATGAGCAGTTCTTC.

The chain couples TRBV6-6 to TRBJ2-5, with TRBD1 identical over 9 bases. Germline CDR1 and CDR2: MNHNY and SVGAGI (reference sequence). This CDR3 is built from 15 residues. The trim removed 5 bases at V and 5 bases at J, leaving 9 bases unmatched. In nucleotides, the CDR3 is TGTGCCAGCAGTCCCACAGGGGGCGTCGGGGAGACCCAGTACTTC. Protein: CASSPTGGVGETQYF.

CDR3 DNA sequence: TGTGCCAGCAGCTTTACCGGGACTAGCCACAATGAGCAGTTCTTC. Its protein product is CASSFTGTSHNEQFF. The V gene is TRBV7-3, the J gene TRBJ2-1; TRBD2 agrees at 9 bases. The CDR3 is 15 residues long. V was pared by 3 bases and J by 5 bases, with 5 bases of the junction left unmatched. Germline CDR1 and CDR2: SGHTA and FQGTGA.

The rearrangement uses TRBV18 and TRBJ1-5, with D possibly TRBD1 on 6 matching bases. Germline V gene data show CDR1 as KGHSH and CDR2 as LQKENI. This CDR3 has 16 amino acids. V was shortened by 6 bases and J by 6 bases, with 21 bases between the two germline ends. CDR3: CASSEGAGGAGQPQHF. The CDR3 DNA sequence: TGTGCCAGCTCGGAAGGGGCGGGGGGCGCGGGTCAGCCCCAGCATTTT. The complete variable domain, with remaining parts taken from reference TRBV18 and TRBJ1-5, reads NAGVMQNPRHLVRRRGQEARLRCSPMKGHSHVYWYRQLPEEGLKFMVYLQKENIIDESGMPKERFSAEFPKEGPSILRIQQVVRGDSAAYFCASSEGAGGAGQPQHFGDGTRLSIL.

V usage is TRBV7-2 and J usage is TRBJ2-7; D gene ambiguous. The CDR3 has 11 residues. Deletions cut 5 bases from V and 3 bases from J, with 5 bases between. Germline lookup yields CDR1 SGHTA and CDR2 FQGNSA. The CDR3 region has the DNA TGTGCCAGCAGCCCCCTCTACGAGCAGTACTTC. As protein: CASSPLYEQYF.

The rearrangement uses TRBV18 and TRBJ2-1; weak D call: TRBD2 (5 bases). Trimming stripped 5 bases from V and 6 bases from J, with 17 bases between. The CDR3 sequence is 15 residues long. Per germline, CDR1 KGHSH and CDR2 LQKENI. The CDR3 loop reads CASSSTSTVPNEQFF. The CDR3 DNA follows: TGTGCCAGCTCATCTACTAGTACAGTGCCCAATGAGCAGTTCTTC.

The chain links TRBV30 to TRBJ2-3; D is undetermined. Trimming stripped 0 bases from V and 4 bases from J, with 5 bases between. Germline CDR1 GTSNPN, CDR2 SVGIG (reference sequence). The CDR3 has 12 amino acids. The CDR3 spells CAWSVQADTQYF. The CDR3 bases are TGTGCCTGGAGTGTACAAGCAGATACGCAGTATTTT. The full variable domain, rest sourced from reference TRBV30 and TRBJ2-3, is SQTIHQWPATLVQPVGSPLSLECTVEGTSNPNLYWYRQAAGRGLQLLFYSVGIGQISSEVPQNLSASRPQDRQFILSSKKLLLSDSGFYLCAWSVQADTQYFGPGTRLTVL.

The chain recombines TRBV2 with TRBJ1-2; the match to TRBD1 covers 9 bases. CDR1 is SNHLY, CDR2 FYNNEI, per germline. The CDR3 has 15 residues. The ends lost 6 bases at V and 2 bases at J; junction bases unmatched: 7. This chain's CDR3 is CASRPGQGGNYGYTF. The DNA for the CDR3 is TGTGCCAGCAGGCCGGGACAGGGTGGCAACTATGGCTACACCTTC.